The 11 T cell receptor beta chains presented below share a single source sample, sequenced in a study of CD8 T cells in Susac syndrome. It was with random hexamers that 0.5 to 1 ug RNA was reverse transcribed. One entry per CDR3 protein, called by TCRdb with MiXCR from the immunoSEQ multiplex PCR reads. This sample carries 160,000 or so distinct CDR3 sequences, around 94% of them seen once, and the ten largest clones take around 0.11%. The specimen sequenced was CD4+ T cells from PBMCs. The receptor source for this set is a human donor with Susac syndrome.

CDR3 DNA: TGTGCCAGCAGCTTGGGGGGGTCCGCAACTAATGAAAAACTGTTTTTT. It yields the protein CASSLGGSATNEKLFF. This chain uses TRBV6-2 or TRBV6-3 with TRBJ1-4; D is perhaps TRBD1 (5 bases). Germline CDR1 is MNHEY and CDR2 is SVGEGT. V was trimmed by 6 bases and J by 0 bases, leaving 14 bases between them. The CDR3 is 16 residues long.

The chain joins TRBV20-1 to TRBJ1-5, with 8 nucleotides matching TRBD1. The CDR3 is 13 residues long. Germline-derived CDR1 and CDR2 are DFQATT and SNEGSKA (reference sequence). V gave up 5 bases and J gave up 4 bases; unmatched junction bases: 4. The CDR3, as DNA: TGCAGTGCTTACAGGGGGAGAAATCAGCCCCAGCATTTT. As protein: CSAYRGRNQPQHF.

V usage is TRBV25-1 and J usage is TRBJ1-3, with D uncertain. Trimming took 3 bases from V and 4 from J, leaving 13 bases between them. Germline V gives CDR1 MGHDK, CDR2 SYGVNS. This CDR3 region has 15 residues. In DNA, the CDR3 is TGTGCCAGCAGTGACATTCAGGACTCGGGAAACACCATATATTTT. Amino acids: CASSDIQDSGNTIYF.

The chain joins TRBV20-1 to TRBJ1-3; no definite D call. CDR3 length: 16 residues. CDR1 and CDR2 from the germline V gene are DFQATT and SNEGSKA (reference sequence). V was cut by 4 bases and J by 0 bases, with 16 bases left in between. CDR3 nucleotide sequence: TGCAGTGCTACTGAAGAAGAAATATACTCTGGAAACACCATATATTTT. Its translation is CSATEEEIYSGNTIYF.

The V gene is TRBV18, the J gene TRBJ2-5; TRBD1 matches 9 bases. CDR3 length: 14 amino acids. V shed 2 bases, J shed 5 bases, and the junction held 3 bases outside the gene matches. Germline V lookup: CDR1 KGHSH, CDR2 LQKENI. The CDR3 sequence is CASSPSGQGETQYF. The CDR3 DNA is TGTGCCAGCTCACCATCGGGACAGGGCGAGACCCAGTACTTC.

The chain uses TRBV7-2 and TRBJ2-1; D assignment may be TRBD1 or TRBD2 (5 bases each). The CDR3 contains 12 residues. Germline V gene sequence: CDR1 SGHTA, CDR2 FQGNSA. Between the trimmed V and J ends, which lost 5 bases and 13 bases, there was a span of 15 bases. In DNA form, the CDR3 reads TGTGCCAGCAGCCAGGGCCTAGCTGGACAGTTCTTC. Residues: CASSQGLAGQFF.

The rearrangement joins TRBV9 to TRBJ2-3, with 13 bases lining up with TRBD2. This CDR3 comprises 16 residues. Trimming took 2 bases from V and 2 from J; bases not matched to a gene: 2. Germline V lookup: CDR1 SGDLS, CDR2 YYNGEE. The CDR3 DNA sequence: TGTGCCAGCAGCGTTGGGACTAGCGGGGCCACAGATACGCAGTATTTT. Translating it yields CASSVGTSGATDTQYF.

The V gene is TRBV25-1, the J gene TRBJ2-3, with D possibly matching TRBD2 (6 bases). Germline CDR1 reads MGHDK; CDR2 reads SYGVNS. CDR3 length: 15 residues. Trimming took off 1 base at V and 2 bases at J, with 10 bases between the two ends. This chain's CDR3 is CASSELRGNTDTQYF. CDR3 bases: TGTGCCAGCAGTGAATTGCGGGGAAACACAGATACGCAGTATTTT.

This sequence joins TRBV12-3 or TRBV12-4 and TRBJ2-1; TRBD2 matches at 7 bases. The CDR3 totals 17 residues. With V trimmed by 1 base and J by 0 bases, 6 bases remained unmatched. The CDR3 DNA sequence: TGTGCCAGCAGTTTAGTCCGTGGCGGGAGCTCCTACAATGAGCAGTTCTTC. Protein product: CASSLVRGGSSYNEQFF.

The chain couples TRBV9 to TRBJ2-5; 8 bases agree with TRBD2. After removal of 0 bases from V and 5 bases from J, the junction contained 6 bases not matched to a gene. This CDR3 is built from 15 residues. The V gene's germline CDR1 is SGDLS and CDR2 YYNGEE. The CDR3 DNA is TGTGCCAGCAGCGTAGGGAGTAGCGGGGTTGAGACCCAGTACTTC. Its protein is CASSVGSSGVETQYF.

CDR3 DNA sequence: TGCAGTGCCAAGCAGGGCCCCCCGAACACTGAAGCTTTCTTT. Translation: CSAKQGPPNTEAFF. The chain couples TRBV20-1 to TRBJ1-1, with a weak D call TRBD1 (5 bases). CDR1 is DFQATT and CDR2 is SNEGSKA in the germline V gene (reference sequence). This CDR3 is 14 amino acids long. Between the trimmed V and J ends, which lost 6 bases and 1 base, there was a span of 15 bases.